The 29 T cell receptor beta chains presented below share a single source sample, sequenced in a study of cytomegalovirus exposure and HLA in healthy donors. The PCR ran on 60 Vbeta and 13 Jbeta primers. Assay: immunoSEQ multiplex PCR; the TCRdb copy retains only in-frame clones and omits some. The table shows about 160,000 clones, with about two thirds occurring only once. Sequencing was carried out using PBMCs. The receptors derive from a woman between 18 and 29 years old in good health and CMV-seropositive.

The chain links TRBV4-2 to TRBJ2-6; D not resolved. V shed 1 base and J shed 0 bases, with 4 bases lying between them. Germline V gives CDR1 LGHNA, CDR2 YNFKEQ. CDR3 length equals 15 residues. CDR3 nucleotide sequence: TGTGCCAGCAGCCAAGTCGGCTCTGGGGCCAACGTCCTGACTTTC. Translated: CASSQVGSGANVLTF.

In nucleotides, the CDR3 is TGCGCCAGCAGCTTGACGGGGGGGCTGGAGACCCAGTACTTC. It is translated as CASSLTGGLETQYF. The J gene is TRBJ2-5, the V gene TRBV5-1; 8 bases line up with TRBD2. V was pared by 1 base and J by 5 bases, with 4 bases of the junction left unmatched. This CDR3 is 14 amino acids long. The germline CDR1 and CDR2 sequences are SGHRS and YFSETQ.

This chain joins TRBV4-1 and TRBJ1-2; 9 nucleotides line up with TRBD1. The germline V gene encodes CDR1 MGHRA and CDR2 YSYEKL. The ends lost 0 bases at V and 8 bases at J; junction bases unmatched: 7. The CDR3 is made up of 15 amino acids. As DNA, the CDR3 is TGCGCCAGCAGCCAAGATTGGACAGGGGACGTCGGCTACACCTTC. Translation gives CASSQDWTGDVGYTF.

This chain connects TRBV28 to TRBJ2-7; D is perhaps TRBD1 (5 bases). Germline-derived CDR1 and CDR2 are MDHEN and SYDVKM. The CDR3 loop spans 11 amino acids. The germline V and J ends were trimmed by 10 bases and 4 bases, with 11 bases remaining between them. CDR3 sequence reads: CAIRKGYEQYF. The CDR3 DNA reads as TGTGCCATCCGTAAGGGGTACGAGCAGTACTTC.

This rearrangement joins TRBV6-5 to TRBJ1-1; 8 bases map to TRBD1. Germline V lookup: CDR1 MNHEY, CDR2 SVGAGI. V gave up 0 bases and J gave up 1 base; unmatched junction bases: 1. The CDR3 is made up of 15 amino acids. CDR3 residues: CASSYSDRANTEAFF. The CDR3 region has the DNA TGTGCCAGCAGTTACTCGGACAGGGCGAACACTGAAGCTTTCTTT.

V and J are TRBV7-2 and TRBJ1-1; D gene uncertain. V was shortened by 1 base and J by 14 bases, with 14 bases between the two germline ends. The CDR3 extends over 12 amino acids. Germline values: CDR1 SGHTA, CDR2 FQGNSA. CDR3 coding DNA: TGTGCCAGCAGCTTAGGACTAAGTGGGAGGTTCTTT. Protein product: CASSLGLSGRFF.

This chain joins TRBV11-3 and TRBJ2-1, with 9 nucleotides matching TRBD1. This CDR3 contains 14 residues. The V gene end was trimmed by 5 bases and the J gene end by 7 bases; junction bases not matched to a gene: 6. Germline CDR1 reads SGHNT; CDR2 reads YENEEA. CDR3 sequence: CASSRRDRANEQFF. The CDR3 DNA reads as TGTGCCAGCAGCCGCAGGGACAGGGCGAATGAGCAGTTCTTC.

The rearrangement uses TRBV27 and TRBJ2-1; no clear D gene. Per the germline V gene, CDR1 is MNHEY and CDR2 is SMNVEV (reference sequence). The length of the CDR3 is 15 residues. The V end lost 0 bases, the J end lost 7 bases, and 13 bases lay between the germline ends. The CDR3: CASSLSSRIGNEQFF. The CDR3 DNA reads as TGTGCCAGCAGTTTATCATCCAGGATCGGTAATGAGCAGTTCTTC.

The gene calls are TRBV27 and TRBJ1-1, with D possibly TRBD1 on 6 matching bases. The CDR3 has 15 amino acids. CDR1 is MNHEY, CDR2 SMNVEV, per germline (reference sequence). Deletions cut 3 bases from V and 3 bases from J, with 14 bases between. CDR3 in DNA: TGTGCCAGCAGTTTGCGGGGGGCGGGTGACACTGAAGCTTTCTTT. Translation: CASSLRGAGDTEAFF.

The rearrangement uses TRBV19 and TRBJ1-1; D gene uncertain. V shed 6 bases and J shed 0 bases, with 8 bases lying between them. Germline CDR1 reads LNHDA; CDR2 reads SQIVND (reference sequence). The CDR3 has 13 residues. The DNA for the CDR3 is TGTGCCAGTAGCCCCCTCTTGAACACTGAAGCTTTCTTT. Protein product: CASSPLLNTEAFF.

The chain carries TRBV5-6 and TRBJ2-7; 12 bases map to TRBD2. The germline V gene encodes CDR1 SGHDT and CDR2 YYEEEE. The trim removed 2 bases at V and 3 bases at J, leaving 3 bases unmatched. The CDR3 runs to 15 residues. The CDR3 sequence: CASSLLAGGLYEQYF. The CDR3 bases are TGTGCCAGCAGCTTACTAGCGGGGGGCCTCTACGAGCAGTACTTC.

The V and J genes are TRBV1 and TRBJ2-5; the table's TRBD1 call for D was not verified on the DNA. TRBV1 counts as a pseudogene. CDR3 size: 17 residues. The CDR3 region is CTSSRSPQTGQRETQYF. CDR3 DNA: TGCACCAGCAGCCGATCACCTCAGACAGGCCAGAGGGAGACCCAGTACTTC.

This clone has only a few counts. This chain connects TRBV2 to TRBJ2-5, with TRBD1 matching 9 bases. The CDR3 sequence is 13 residues long. V gave up 8 bases and J gave up 1 base; unmatched junction bases: 2. Per germline, CDR1 SNHLY and CDR2 FYNNEI. The CDR3 sequence is CASDRGTQETQYF. The CDR3 DNA sequence: TGTGCCAGCGACAGGGGGACCCAAGAGACCCAGTACTTC.

The V and J genes are TRBV6-1 and TRBJ2-5; the match to TRBD2 covers 13 bases. The CDR3 is made up of 14 amino acids. Trimming cost V 10 bases and J 9 bases; bases outside gene matches: 11. Looked up from germline, CDR1 is MNHNS and CDR2 is SASEGT. The DNA for the CDR3 is TGTGCCATTCGGACTAGCGGGGGTCCCCAGGCCCAGTACTTC. Its translation: CAIRTSGGPQAQYF.

This clone occurred a few times. The V gene is TRBV5-6, the J gene TRBJ1-6; D remains ambiguous. CDR3 length: 11 amino acids. The V gene's germline CDR1 is SGHDT and CDR2 YYEEEE. The V end lost 3 bases, the J end lost 7 bases, and 2 bases lay between the germline ends. Written as DNA, the CDR3 is TGTGCCAGCAGCTCGAATTCACCCCTCCACTTT. Residues: CASSSNSPLHF.

This clone was recorded a few times. The rearrangement uses TRBV30 and TRBJ1-4, with 8 bases matching TRBD1. Germline loops: CDR1 GTSNPN, CDR2 SVGIG (reference sequence). This CDR3 comprises 14 residues. V lost 1 base to trimming and J lost 8 bases; unmatched junction nucleotides: 6. The chain's CDR3 is CAWSDRQGREKLFF. DNA for the CDR3: TGTGCCTGGAGTGATAGACAGGGGCGGGAAAAACTGTTTTTT.

This clone was picked up a small number of times. V usage is TRBV6-5 and J usage is TRBJ1-5; 8 bases are shared with TRBD1. The CDR3 contains 13 residues. V lost 6 bases and J lost 6; bases outside the gene matches: 4. Germline CDR1 MNHEY, CDR2 SVGAGI. CDR3 sequence reads: CASSGQGGQPQHF. The CDR3 coding sequence is TGTGCCAGCAGCGGACAGGGTGGTCAGCCCCAGCATTTT.

The gene calls are TRBV4-1 and TRBJ1-5, with D perhaps TRBD1 (6 bases). CDR1 is MGHRA and CDR2 is YSYEKL in the germline V gene. Trimming pared 1 base from V and 7 bases from J, leaving 11 bases between. The length of the CDR3 is 14 residues. The CDR3 spells CASSQVGGVQPQHF. CDR3 bases: TGCGCCAGCAGCCAAGTAGGGGGGGTCCAGCCCCAGCATTTT.

V and J are TRBV6-5 and TRBJ1-2; no definite D call. V shed 0 bases and J shed 4 bases, with 15 bases lying between them. Germline V lookup: CDR1 MNHEY, CDR2 SVGAGI. The CDR3 has 16 amino acids. The CDR3 DNA is TGTGCCAGCAGTTACTCAACTGGAGGCGTAGGCTATGGCTACACCTTC. This gives the protein CASSYSTGGVGYGYTF.

The chain joins TRBV19 to TRBJ1-1; no clear D. This CDR3 is built from 13 residues. V was shortened by 7 bases and J by 1 base, with 10 bases between the two germline ends. Germline values: CDR1 LNHDA, CDR2 SQIVND (reference sequence). Written as DNA, the CDR3 is TGTGCCAGTAAGCGGGCACCGAACACTGAAGCTTTCTTT. This codes for CASKRAPNTEAFF.

V is TRBV29-1 and J is TRBJ1-2; 8 bases map to TRBD1. Losses at the gene ends were 6 bases for V and 3 bases for J; bases not matched to a gene: 9. The germline V gene encodes CDR1 SQVTM and CDR2 ANQGSEA. CDR3 length: 14 amino acids. CDR3 region: CSVLGQGYDYGYTF. DNA for the CDR3: TGCAGCGTCCTAGGACAGGGCTATGACTATGGCTACACCTTC.

This chain connects TRBV19 to TRBJ1-1; TRBD1 agrees at 9 bases. CDR1 is LNHDA and CDR2 is SQIVND in the germline V gene (reference sequence). The CDR3 is made up of 16 amino acids. The trim removed 5 bases at V and 2 bases at J, leaving 9 bases unmatched. The CDR3 region is CASSPRKTGGNTEAFF. DNA of the CDR3: TGTGCCAGTAGTCCCAGGAAGACAGGGGGAAACACTGAAGCTTTCTTT.

This sequence joins TRBV19 and TRBJ2-1, with TRBD2 identical over 7 bases. CDR3 size: 12 residues. V shed 8 bases, J shed 12 bases, and the junction held 10 bases outside the gene matches. Germline V lookup: CDR1 LNHDA, CDR2 SQIVND (reference sequence). CDR3 nucleotide sequence: TGTGCCAGTTCTAAGCGGGAAAGGAGGCAGTTCTTC. Residues: CASSKRERRQFF.

This clone turned up a few times. The chain carries TRBV11-2 and TRBJ1-4; maybe TRBD1 (5 bases). V was clipped by 3 bases and J by 6 bases, with 17 bases between them. Per the germline V gene, CDR1 is SGHAT and CDR2 is FQNNGV. The CDR3 has 16 residues. The CDR3 DNA sequence: TGTGCCAGCAGCTTGGGGGGGTTCCCCGCGGATGAAAAACTGTTTTTT. It codes for CASSLGGFPADEKLFF.

This chain uses TRBV4-1 with TRBJ2-1; 9 bases line up with TRBD1. From germline, CDR1 is MGHRA and CDR2 YSYEKL. Losses at the gene ends were 0 bases for V and 9 bases for J; bases not matched to a gene: 3. The CDR3 length is 14 residues. CDR3 in DNA: TGCGCCAGCAGCCAAGAACAGGGGGCTGGTGAGCAGTTCTTC. This encodes CASSQEQGAGEQFF.

This clone was seen a few times. V and J are TRBV5-1 and TRBJ2-3; TRBD2 is a possible D gene (6 bases). The CDR3 is 17 residues long. Germline CDR1 is SGHRS and CDR2 is YFSETQ. The germline V and J ends were trimmed by 0 bases and 0 bases, with 14 bases remaining between them. The CDR3 DNA reads as TGCGCCAGCAGCTTGGGAGGGTTAGCGGCGAGCACAGATACGCAGTATTTT. Protein sequence: CASSLGGLAASTDTQYF.

This clone was counted a few times. The V call is TRBV19, the J call TRBJ1-1, with D unclear. The CDR3 is 12 residues long. V dropped 10 bases and J dropped 6 bases, with 15 bases sitting between them. The germline V gene encodes CDR1 LNHDA and CDR2 SQIVND (reference sequence). CDR3 bases: TGTGCCATAGTCGGTAGAACTTCTGAAGCTTTCTTT. Its protein product is CAIVGRTSEAFF.

V usage is TRBV5-1 and J usage is TRBJ2-1; 9 bases fit TRBD2. This CDR3 has 15 residues. Germline loops: CDR1 SGHRS, CDR2 YFSETQ. The ends lost 1 base at V and 6 bases at J; junction bases unmatched: 5. DNA for the CDR3: TGCGCCAGCAGCTTGTACGCGGGAGGGGTCAATGAGCAGTTCTTC. Protein sequence: CASSLYAGGVNEQFF.

J is TRBJ2-7 and V is TRBV4-3; 12 nucleotides match TRBD2. This CDR3 has 16 residues. Germline CDR1 reads LGHNA; CDR2 reads YSLEER. Losses at the gene ends were 0 bases for V and 10 bases for J; bases not matched to a gene: 10. The CDR3 is CASSQDNIASGGAQYF. CDR3 sequence (DNA): TGCGCCAGCAGCCAAGATAATATCGCTAGCGGGGGGGCTCAGTACTTC.